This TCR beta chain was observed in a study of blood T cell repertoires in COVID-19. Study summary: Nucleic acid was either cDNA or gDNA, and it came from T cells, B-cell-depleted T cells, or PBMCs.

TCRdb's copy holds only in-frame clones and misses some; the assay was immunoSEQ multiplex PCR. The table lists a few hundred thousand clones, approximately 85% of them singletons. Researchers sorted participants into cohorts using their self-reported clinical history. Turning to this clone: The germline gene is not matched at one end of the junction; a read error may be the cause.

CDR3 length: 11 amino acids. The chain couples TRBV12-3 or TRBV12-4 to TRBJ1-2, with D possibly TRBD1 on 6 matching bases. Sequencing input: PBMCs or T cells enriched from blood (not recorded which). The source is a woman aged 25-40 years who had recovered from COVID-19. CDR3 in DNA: TGTGCCAGCAGTTTATCCTGGGACATGAAGTTC. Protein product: CASSLSWDMKF.